These 10 T cell receptor beta chains were sequenced from one sample in a study of CD8+ T cells in alopecia areata. RNA extraction was followed by reverse transcription into cDNA, which acted as the sequencing template. Method: immunoSEQ multiplex PCR; TCRdb's copy keeps in-frame clones and lacks some. The table includes about 64,000 clones, around 46% detected once. Treatment of the sample: oral pan-JAK inhibitor, 5-10 mg twice daily. This sample comprised CD8+ T cells sorted from blood, obtained around week 36, from a patient treated with tofacitinib. These receptors all stem from a human donor with alopecia areata.

This clone has only a few counts. The chain carries TRBV14 and TRBJ2-2, with 7 bases that match TRBD1. In germline, CDR1 is SGHDN, CDR2 FVKESK. The CDR3 spans 14 residues. With 4 bases clipped from V and 6 bases from J, the junction kept 5 bases outside the gene matches. The CDR3 DNA is TGTGCCAGCAGCCTACAGGGGCCCGCCGGGGAGCTGTTTTTT. Amino acid sequence: CASSLQGPAGELFF.

This clone was observed a handful of times. The chain employs TRBV6-5 and TRBJ2-7; 13 bases agree with TRBD2. CDR1 is MNHEY, CDR2 SVGAGI, per germline. The CDR3 is 16 amino acids. The J segment lost 5 bases and the V segment lost 2 bases, leaving 6 bases of the junction unmatched. This chain's CDR3 is CASSYETSGRRNEQYF. In DNA form, the CDR3 reads TGTGCCAGCAGTTACGAGACTAGCGGGAGGAGGAACGAGCAGTACTTC.

This clone occurred a few times. CDR3: CSVEGAGVGSSYEQYF. The CDR3, as DNA: TGCAGCGTTGAAGGAGCGGGTGTAGGGAGCTCCTACGAGCAGTACTTC. V gene TRBV29-1 combines with J gene TRBJ2-7; D is possibly TRBD2 (6 bases). The CDR3 contains 16 residues. Trimming took 1 base from V and 0 from J, leaving 16 bases between them. CDR1 and CDR2 from the germline V gene are SQVTM and ANQGSEA.

V and J are TRBV29-1 and TRBJ2-1; D possibly corresponds to TRBD1 (6 bases). Trimming cost V 6 bases and J 9 bases, with 12 bases left between them. This CDR3 is built from 11 residues. Germline CDR1 and CDR2: SQVTM and ANQGSEA. CDR3 amino acids: CSVYRVGEQFF. Here the CDR3 DNA reads TGCAGCGTGTACAGGGTAGGTGAGCAGTTCTTC.

The genes are TRBV6-1 and TRBJ1-1, with D possibly TRBD1 on 6 matching bases. The CDR3 contains 13 residues. The germline gives CDR1 MNHNS, CDR2 SASEGT. Trimming pared 7 bases from V and 4 bases from J, leaving 13 bases between. The DNA of the CDR3 is TGTGCCAGCACCTCCAGGGGAGGCACTGAAGCTTTCTTT. Translation: CASTSRGGTEAFF.

The sample holds a few counts of this clone. The V and J genes are TRBV29-1 and TRBJ2-2, with D possibly TRBD1 on 5 matching bases. V shed 0 bases and J shed 6 bases, with 14 bases lying between them. The germline gives CDR1 SQVTM, CDR2 ANQGSEA. This CDR3 has 15 residues. The CDR3 DNA is TGCAGCGTTGAAGAGGGAACAGGTCGGGCCGGGGAGCTGTTTTTT. This gives the protein CSVEEGTGRAGELFF.

J is TRBJ2-5 and V is TRBV4-3, with 10 bases fitting TRBD1. Losses at the gene ends were 0 bases for V and 5 bases for J; bases not matched to a gene: 18. CDR1 LGHNA and CDR2 YSLEER come from the germline V gene. The CDR3 has 20 amino acids. CDR3 sequence: CASSQEGYYGTGALGETQYF. In nucleotides, the CDR3 is TGCGCCAGCAGCCAAGAGGGATACTACGGGACAGGGGCGCTAGGGGAGACCCAGTACTTC.

The chain couples TRBV19 to TRBJ2-5; TRBD1 agrees at 10 bases. The CDR3 consists of 16 residues. Germline loops: CDR1 LNHDA, CDR2 SQIVND (reference sequence). V lost 4 bases, J lost 5 bases, and 10 bases stayed unmatched. CDR3: CASSTDGQGGEETQYF. The CDR3 DNA reads TGTGCCAGTAGTACCGACGGACAGGGGGGAGAGGAGACCCAGTACTTC.

This clone was counted between two and nine times. V and J are TRBV7-2 and TRBJ1-2; TRBD1 matches 8 bases. Germline trimming cut 10 bases from V and 3 bases from J; bases unmatched to any gene: 4. Looked up from germline, CDR1 is SGHTA and CDR2 is FQGNSA. This CDR3 is 12 amino acids long. CDR3 in DNA: TGTGCCACAGGGGGCAACGACTATGGCTACACCTTC. Encoded protein: CATGGNDYGYTF.

The V and J genes are TRBV11-2 and TRBJ2-7; D not resolved. Germline CDR1 SGHAT, CDR2 FQNNGV. This CDR3 has 11 amino acids. Trimming shortened V by 4 bases and J by 1 base, and 2 bases separated the two germline ends. CDR3 sequence: CASSSSYEQYF. DNA for the CDR3: TGTGCCAGCAGCTCTTCCTACGAGCAGTACTTC. Based on the CDR3 plus reference TRBV11-2 and TRBJ2-7, the full variable domain is EAGVAQSPRYKIIEKRQSVAFWCNPISGHATLYWYQQILGQGPKLLIQFQNNGVVDDSQLPKDRFSAERLKGVDSTLKIQPAKLEDSAVYLCASSSSYEQYFGPGTRLTVT.